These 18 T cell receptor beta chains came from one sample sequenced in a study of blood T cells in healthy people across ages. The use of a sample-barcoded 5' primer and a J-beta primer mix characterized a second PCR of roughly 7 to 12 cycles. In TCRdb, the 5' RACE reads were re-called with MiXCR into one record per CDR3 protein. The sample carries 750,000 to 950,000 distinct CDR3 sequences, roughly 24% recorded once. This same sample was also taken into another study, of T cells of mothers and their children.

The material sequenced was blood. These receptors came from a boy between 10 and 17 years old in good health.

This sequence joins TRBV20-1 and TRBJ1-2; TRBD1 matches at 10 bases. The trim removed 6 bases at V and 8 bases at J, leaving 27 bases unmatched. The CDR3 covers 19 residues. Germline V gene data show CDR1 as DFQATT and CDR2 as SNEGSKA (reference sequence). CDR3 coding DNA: TGCAGTGCGATTCCTTCCGGGACAGGGGACCTCTTTTCTATTACGGGCTACACCTTC. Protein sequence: CSAIPSGTGDLFSITGYTF.

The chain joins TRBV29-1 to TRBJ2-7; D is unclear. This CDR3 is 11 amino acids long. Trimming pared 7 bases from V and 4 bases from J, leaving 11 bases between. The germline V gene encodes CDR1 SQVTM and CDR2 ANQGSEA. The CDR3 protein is CSARCGYEQYF. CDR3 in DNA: TGCAGCGCCCGGTGCGGATACGAGCAGTACTTC.

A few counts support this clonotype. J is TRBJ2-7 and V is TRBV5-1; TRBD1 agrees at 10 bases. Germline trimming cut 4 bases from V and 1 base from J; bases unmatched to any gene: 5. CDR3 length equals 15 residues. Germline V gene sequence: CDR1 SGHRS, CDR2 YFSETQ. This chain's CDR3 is CASSRRGQGSYEQYF. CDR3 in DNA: TGCGCCAGCAGCCGCCGGGGACAGGGGTCCTACGAGCAGTACTTC.

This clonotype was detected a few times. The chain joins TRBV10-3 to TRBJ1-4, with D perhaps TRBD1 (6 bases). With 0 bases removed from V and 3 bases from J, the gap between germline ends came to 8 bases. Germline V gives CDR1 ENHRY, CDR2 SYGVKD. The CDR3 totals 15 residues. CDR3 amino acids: CAISESQGSNEKLFF. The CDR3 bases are TGTGCCATCAGTGAGTCACAGGGTTCTAATGAAAAACTGTTTTTT.

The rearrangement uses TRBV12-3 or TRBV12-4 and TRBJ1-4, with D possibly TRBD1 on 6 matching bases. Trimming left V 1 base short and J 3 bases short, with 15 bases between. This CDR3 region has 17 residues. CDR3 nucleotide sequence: TGTGCCAGCAGTTTAGGACAGGCACGATCCCCTAATGAAAAACTGTTTTTT. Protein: CASSLGQARSPNEKLFF.

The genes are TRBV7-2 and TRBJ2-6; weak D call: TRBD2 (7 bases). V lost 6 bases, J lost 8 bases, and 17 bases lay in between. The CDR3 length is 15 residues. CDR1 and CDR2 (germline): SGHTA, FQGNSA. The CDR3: CASRRSRGGTNVLTF. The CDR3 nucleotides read TGTGCCAGCAGACGCTCGAGGGGGGGGACCAACGTCCTGACTTTC. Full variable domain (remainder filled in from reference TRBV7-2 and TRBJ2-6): GAGVSQSPSNKVTEKGKDVELRCDPISGHTALYWYRQSLGQGLEFLIYFQGNSAPDKSGLPSDRFSAERTGGSVSTLTIQRTQQEDSAVYLCASRRSRGGTNVLTFGAGSRLTVL.

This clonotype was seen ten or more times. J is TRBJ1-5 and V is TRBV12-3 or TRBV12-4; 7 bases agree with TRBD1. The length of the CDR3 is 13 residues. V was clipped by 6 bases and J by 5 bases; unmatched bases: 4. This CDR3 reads CASSPDRDQPQHF. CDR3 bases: TGTGCCAGCAGCCCTGACAGGGATCAGCCCCAGCATTTT.

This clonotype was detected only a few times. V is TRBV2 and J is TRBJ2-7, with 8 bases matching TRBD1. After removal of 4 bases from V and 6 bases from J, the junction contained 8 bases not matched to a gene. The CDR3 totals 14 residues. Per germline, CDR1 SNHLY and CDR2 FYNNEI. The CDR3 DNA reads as TGTGCCAGCAGTGTGACAGGGGCTAGGAGCGAGCAGTACTTC. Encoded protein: CASSVTGARSEQYF.

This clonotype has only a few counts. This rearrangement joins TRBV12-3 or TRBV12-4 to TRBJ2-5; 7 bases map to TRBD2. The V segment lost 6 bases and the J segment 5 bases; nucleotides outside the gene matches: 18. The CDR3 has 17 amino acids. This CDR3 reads CASSAGERRGSRETQYF. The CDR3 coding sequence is TGTGCCAGCAGCGCTGGGGAACGGCGGGGGAGTAGGGAGACCCAGTACTTC.

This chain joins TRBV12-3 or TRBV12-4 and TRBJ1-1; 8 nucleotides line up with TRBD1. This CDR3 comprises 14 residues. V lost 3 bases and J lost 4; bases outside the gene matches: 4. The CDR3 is CASSFGQGSTEAFF. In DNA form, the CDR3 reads TGTGCCAGCAGTTTCGGACAGGGATCCACTGAAGCTTTCTTT.

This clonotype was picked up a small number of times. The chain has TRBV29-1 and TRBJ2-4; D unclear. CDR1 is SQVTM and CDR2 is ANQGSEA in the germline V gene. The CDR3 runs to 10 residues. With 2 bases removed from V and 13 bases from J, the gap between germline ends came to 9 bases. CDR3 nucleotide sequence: TGCAGCGTTGAACAGTCAGGACAGTACTTC. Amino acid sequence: CSVEQSGQYF.

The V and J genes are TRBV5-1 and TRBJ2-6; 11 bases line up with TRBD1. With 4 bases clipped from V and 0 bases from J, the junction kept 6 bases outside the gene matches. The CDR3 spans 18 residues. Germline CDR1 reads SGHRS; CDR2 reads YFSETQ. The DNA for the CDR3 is TGCGCCAGCAGCCCTGCCGGGACAGGGGGCTCTGGGGCCAACGTCCTGACTTTC. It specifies CASSPAGTGGSGANVLTF.

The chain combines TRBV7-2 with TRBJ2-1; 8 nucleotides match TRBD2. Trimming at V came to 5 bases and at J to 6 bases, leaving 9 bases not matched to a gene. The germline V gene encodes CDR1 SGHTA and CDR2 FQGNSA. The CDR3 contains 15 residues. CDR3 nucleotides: TGTGCCAGCAGCCTAAGCGGGAGACGCCTCAATGAGCAGTTCTTC. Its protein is CASSLSGRRLNEQFF.

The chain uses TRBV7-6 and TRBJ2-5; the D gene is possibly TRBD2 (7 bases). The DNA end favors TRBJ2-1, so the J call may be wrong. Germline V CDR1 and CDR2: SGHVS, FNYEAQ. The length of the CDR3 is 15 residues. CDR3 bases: TGTGCCAGCAGACCTTCGACGGGGGGCCACAATGAGCAGTTCTTC. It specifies CASRPSTGGHNEQFF.

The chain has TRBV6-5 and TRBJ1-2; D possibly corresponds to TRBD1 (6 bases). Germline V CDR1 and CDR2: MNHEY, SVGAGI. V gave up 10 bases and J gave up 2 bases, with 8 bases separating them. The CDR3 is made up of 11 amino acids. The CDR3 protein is CAIGQNYGYTF. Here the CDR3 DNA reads TGTGCCATCGGACAGAACTATGGCTACACCTTC.

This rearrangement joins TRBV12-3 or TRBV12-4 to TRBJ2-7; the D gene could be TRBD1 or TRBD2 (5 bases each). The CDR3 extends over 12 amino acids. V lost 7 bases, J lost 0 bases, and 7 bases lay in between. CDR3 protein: CASTGASYEQYF. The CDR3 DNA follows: TGTGCCAGCACCGGGGCCTCCTACGAGCAGTACTTC.

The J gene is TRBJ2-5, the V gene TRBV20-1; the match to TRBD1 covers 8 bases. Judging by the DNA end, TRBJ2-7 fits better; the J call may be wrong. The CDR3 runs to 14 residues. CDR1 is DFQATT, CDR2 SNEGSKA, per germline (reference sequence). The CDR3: CSAYPDRGVREQYF. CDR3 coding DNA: TGCAGTGCATACCCCGACAGGGGAGTACGCGAGCAGTACTTC.

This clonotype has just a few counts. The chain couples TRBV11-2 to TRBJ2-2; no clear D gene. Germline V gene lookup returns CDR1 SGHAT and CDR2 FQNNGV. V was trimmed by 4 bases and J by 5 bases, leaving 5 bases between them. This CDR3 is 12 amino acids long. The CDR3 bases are TGTGCCAGCAGCTCATTAACCGGGGAGCTGTTTTTT. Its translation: CASSSLTGELFF.